The entry below gives a single T cell receptor beta chain sequence along with its context. As yet, its antigen is unknown. The germline V gene encodes CDR1 MNHEY and CDR2 SVGAGI. The CDR3 runs to 18 residues. The V end lost 0 bases, the J end lost 1 base, and 15 bases lay between the germline ends. Researchers used 5'RACE with constant-segment primers to make TCR alpha and TCR beta cDNA libraries that carry sample barcodes and UMIs. TCRdb re-derived calls from the 5' RACE reads in MiXCR, one entry per CDR3 protein. The sample lists some 290,000 distinct CDR3 sequences, 16% occurring once. This entry is derived from a study of T-cell memory formation after mild COVID-19. The study's findings and limits: Pre-infection memory carried some responding clones, suggesting that cross-reactive memory joined. Second-wave clones that peaked on day 37 lacked confirmed SARS-CoV-2 specificity. CD8+ contracting clones occupied EMRA, while CD4+ ones occupied mainly CM and EM.

The V and J genes are TRBV6-5 and TRBJ2-2; D call uncertain. Input material: PBMCs or a T cell subset sorted from them (not recorded which). This TCR was sampled from a man in his late teens or twenties who had mild COVID-19 (a few samples of this study predate the infection). Cell type and time point are not known. CDR3 sequence (DNA): TGTGCCAGCAGTTACTCGATTCTCGTCAGGAGGAACACCGGGGAGCTGTTTTTT. Its protein product is CASSYSILVRRNTGELFF.